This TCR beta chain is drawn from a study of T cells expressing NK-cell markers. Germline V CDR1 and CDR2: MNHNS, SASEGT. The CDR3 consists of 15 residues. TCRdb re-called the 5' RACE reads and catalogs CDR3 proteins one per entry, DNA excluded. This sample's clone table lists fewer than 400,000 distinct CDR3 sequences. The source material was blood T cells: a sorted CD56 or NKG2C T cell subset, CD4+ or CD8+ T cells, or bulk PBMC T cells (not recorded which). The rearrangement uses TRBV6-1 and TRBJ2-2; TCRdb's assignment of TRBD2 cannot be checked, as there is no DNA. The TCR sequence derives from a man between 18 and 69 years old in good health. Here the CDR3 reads CASRWANRGTGELFF.